The next 28 T cell receptor beta chains were all read from a single sample in a study of early T cells in non-severe SARS-CoV-2 infection. Each CDR3 protein is one row after TCRdb ran MiXCR on the 5' RACE reads. This table has some 91,000 distinct CDR3 sequences, approximately 11% appearing once. The sample in question was whole blood, obtained at baseline. Source of these receptors: an adult who was a healthcare worker with PCR-confirmed SARS-CoV-2 infection or an uninfected control (not recorded which).

This clonotype came up a few times. V and J are TRBV2 and TRBJ1-2, with a weak D call TRBD1 (5 bases). Germline assignment: CDR1 SNHLY and CDR2 FYNNEI. Trimming shortened V by 5 bases and J by 2 bases, and 12 bases separated the two germline ends. This CDR3 contains 14 residues. The CDR3 DNA reads as TGTGCCAGCAGTCGTGAGGGGTCCAACTATGGCTACACCTTC. It translates to CASSREGSNYGYTF.

V gene TRBV7-9 combines with J gene TRBJ1-3; D not certain. Trimming took off 5 bases at V and 0 bases at J, with 11 bases between the two ends. This CDR3 is built from 15 residues. Germline CDR1 and CDR2: SEHNR and FQNEAQ (reference sequence). The CDR3 region is CASSVLQSSGNTIYF. The CDR3 DNA reads as TGTGCCAGCAGCGTATTACAGAGCTCTGGAAACACCATATATTTT.

The chain uses TRBV25-1 and TRBJ1-1; D is unresolved. The germline CDR1 and CDR2 sequences are MGHDK and SYGVNS. Trimming removed 7 bases from V and 5 bases from J, with 14 bases in between. The CDR3 length is 13 residues. CDR3 sequence reads: CASTRLEGTEAFF. The DNA of the CDR3 is TGTGCCAGCACCCGACTAGAGGGAACTGAAGCTTTCTTT.

In this sample, this clonotype turned up a few times. CDR3 in DNA: TGTGCCATCAGTGAGTCGAGGGACAGCAAGTATGAAGCTTTCTTT. Amino acid sequence: CAISESRDSKYEAFF. The rearrangement links TRBV10-3 to TRBJ1-1; 7 nucleotides line up with TRBD1. The germline gives CDR1 ENHRY, CDR2 SYGVKD. V gave up 0 bases and J gave up 7 bases; unmatched junction bases: 8. The CDR3 spans 15 residues.

The chain joins TRBV2 to TRBJ1-1, with a possible D match to TRBD1 (6 bases). The CDR3 contains 14 residues. The V end lost 6 bases, the J end lost 9 bases, and 20 bases lay between the germline ends. Germline CDR1 and CDR2: SNHLY and FYNNEI. The CDR3 DNA is TGTGCCAGCAGGGACTTCAGGGGCGGCGATAAAGCTTTCTTT. Residues: CASRDFRGGDKAFF.

This clonotype was counted between two and nine times. The chain combines TRBV5-1 with TRBJ1-6, with D hard to call. V was shortened by 0 bases and J by 7 bases, with 8 bases between the two germline ends. Germline V gene lookup returns CDR1 SGHRS and CDR2 YFSETQ. The CDR3 length is 14 residues. CDR3 nucleotide sequence: TGCGCCAGCAGCTTGGACACGACCAATTCACCCCTCCACTTT. Amino acids: CASSLDTTNSPLHF.

This clonotype was seen many times. The rearrangement uses TRBV7-3 and TRBJ2-3, with D maybe TRBD2 (6 bases). The CDR3 covers 12 residues. Germline V gives CDR1 SGHTA, CDR2 FQGTGA. The V end was cut by 4 bases, the J end by 5 bases, with 7 bases between. The CDR3 DNA is TGTGCCAGCAGCTCCGGGGGAGATACGCAGTATTTT. This codes for CASSSGGDTQYF.

This clonotype showed up just a few times. This chain connects TRBV7-9 to TRBJ1-2; D uncertain. The CDR3 totals 12 residues. The germline CDR1 and CDR2 sequences are SEHNR and FQNEAQ (reference sequence). V lost 5 bases and J lost 2, with 6 bases in between. The CDR3 region has the DNA TGTGCCAGCAGCCTGGACAACTATGGCTACACCTTC. It specifies CASSLDNYGYTF.

This clonotype was seen repeatedly, ten times or more. The V and J genes are TRBV12-3 or TRBV12-4 and TRBJ1-2, with a weak D call TRBD1 (6 bases). V was trimmed by 2 bases and J by 6 bases, leaving 10 bases between them. This CDR3 is 13 amino acids long. As DNA, the CDR3 is TGTGCCAGCAGTTTACTGGGGACAAATGGCTACACCTTC. The encoded protein is CASSLLGTNGYTF.

This chain links TRBV28 with TRBJ2-7, with D tentatively TRBD2 (6 bases). This CDR3 comprises 13 residues. The V end lost 8 bases, the J end lost 4 bases, and 15 bases lay between the germline ends. The germline V gene has CDR1 MDHEN and CDR2 SYDVKM. Here the CDR3 reads CASRGGEKYEQYF. CDR3 DNA: TGTGCCAGCCGGGGCGGGGAAAAGTACGAGCAGTACTTC.

The chain carries TRBV11-3 and TRBJ2-7; TRBD1 matches at 8 bases. The germline V gene encodes CDR1 SGHNT and CDR2 YENEEA. Trimming took 6 bases from V and 6 from J; bases not matched to a gene: 7. CDR3 size: 13 residues. The CDR3 sequence is CASSHDRGGEQYF. The CDR3 DNA follows: TGTGCCAGCAGTCACGACAGGGGAGGCGAGCAGTACTTC.

This clonotype was observed a handful of times. The chain is built from TRBV7-9 and TRBJ1-1; weak D call: TRBD1 (5 bases). This CDR3 has 11 residues. In germline, CDR1 is SEHNR, CDR2 FQNEAQ (reference sequence). V gave up 6 bases and J gave up 7 bases, with 9 bases separating them. CDR3 amino acids: CASRGEGEAFF. In DNA, the CDR3 is TGTGCCAGCAGGGGGGAAGGTGAAGCTTTCTTT.

This clonotype was seen at least ten times. The rearrangement uses TRBV4-3 and TRBJ2-2, with TRBD2 matching over 12 bases. V shed 1 base and J 6 bases; nucleotides not matched to a gene: 9. The CDR3 totals 18 residues. The germline gives CDR1 LGHNA, CDR2 YSLEER. CDR3 sequence (DNA): TGCGCCAGCAGCCAAGTCGTACTAGCGGGAGGCCCCGCCGGGGAGCTGTTTTTT. It specifies CASSQVVLAGGPAGELFF.

The gene calls are TRBV29-1 and TRBJ2-2, with D maybe TRBD2 (5 bases). Trimming took off 5 bases at V and 6 bases at J, with 13 bases between the two ends. This CDR3 is built from 13 residues. CDR1 is SQVTM, CDR2 ANQGSEA, per germline. In nucleotides, the CDR3 is TGCAGCGTTTGGCGGGCTGTCTCCGGGGAGCTGTTTTTT. This encodes CSVWRAVSGELFF.

V gene TRBV20-1 combines with J gene TRBJ2-7; 11 bases map to TRBD2. CDR3 length: 15 amino acids. The V gene's germline CDR1 is DFQATT and CDR2 SNEGSKA (reference sequence). V was clipped by 5 bases and J by 7 bases; unmatched bases: 13. The CDR3 region is CSAVLAGGLLEEQYF. In DNA, the CDR3 is TGCAGTGCTGTTCTAGCGGGAGGTCTGCTCGAGGAGCAGTACTTC.

This clonotype has only a few counts. CDR3 loop: CASSQSGRSNYGYTF. CDR3 in DNA: TGTGCCAGCAGCCAATCGGGACGGTCCAACTATGGCTACACCTTC. The rearrangement joins TRBV3-1 to TRBJ1-2, with D perhaps TRBD1 (5 bases). The CDR3 is 15 residues long. Per germline, CDR1 LGHDT and CDR2 YNNKEL (reference sequence). V was pared by 2 bases and J by 2 bases, with 12 bases between.

The rearrangement links TRBV20-1 to TRBJ1-2; D might be TRBD1 (5 bases). The CDR3 totals 15 residues. V lost 6 bases and J lost 0, with 17 bases in between. Germline V gives CDR1 DFQATT, CDR2 SNEGSKA (reference sequence). CDR3 sequence: CSATGTGDTNYGYTF. The CDR3, as DNA: TGCAGTGCAACGGGGACCGGTGACACTAACTATGGCTACACCTTC.

This clonotype was counted at least ten times. The V gene is TRBV29-1, the J gene TRBJ2-2; no definite D call. Germline loops: CDR1 SQVTM, CDR2 ANQGSEA. V shed 2 bases and J shed 0 bases, with 7 bases lying between them. The CDR3 spans 14 residues. CDR3 in DNA: TGCAGCGTTGAAAAAGGCCCGAACACCGGGGAGCTGTTTTTT. As protein: CSVEKGPNTGELFF.

This clonotype appeared many times. The rearrangement joins TRBV20-1 to TRBJ1-5, with TRBD1 identical over 12 bases. The CDR3 consists of 15 residues. J lost 2 bases, V lost 5 bases, and 4 bases had no gene match. Germline V gene lookup returns CDR1 DFQATT and CDR2 SNEGSKA (reference sequence). CDR3 in amino acids: CSAGGQGAGNQPQHF. The CDR3 nucleotides are TGCAGTGCTGGGGGACAGGGGGCGGGCAATCAGCCCCAGCATTTT.

The chain carries TRBV20-1 and TRBJ2-7; 7 bases line up with TRBD1. The CDR3 length is 14 residues. Germline V gene sequence: CDR1 DFQATT, CDR2 SNEGSKA (reference sequence). V was clipped by 5 bases and J by 3 bases; unmatched bases: 10. The CDR3 coding sequence is TGCAGTGCTGGACAGGACGGCGTGAACTACGAGCAGTACTTC. This gives the protein CSAGQDGVNYEQYF.

This clonotype was counted many times. V gene TRBV5-1 combines with J gene TRBJ2-5; TRBD2 matches at 11 bases. Germline assignment: CDR1 SGHRS and CDR2 YFSETQ. The V and J ends lost 1 base and 4 bases, in that order; junction bases with no gene match: 3. The length of the CDR3 is 15 residues. The CDR3 DNA is TGCGCCAGCAGCTTGAAGACTAGCGGGATAGAGACCCAGTACTTC. This codes for CASSLKTSGIETQYF.

V is TRBV5-6 and J is TRBJ1-2; no firm D call. With 2 bases removed from V and 3 bases from J, the gap between germline ends came to 11 bases. Germline values: CDR1 SGHDT, CDR2 YYEEEE. The CDR3 is 14 amino acids. The DNA for the CDR3 is TGTGCCAGCAGCTTTACCCGACCCGACTATGGCTACACCTTC. Translation gives CASSFTRPDYGYTF. Supplemented by reference TRBV5-6 and TRBJ1-2, the full variable domain reads DAGVTQSPTHLIKTRGQQVTLRCSPKSGHDTVSWYQQALGQGPQFIFQYYEEEERQRGNFPDRFSGHQFPNYSSELNVNALLLGDSALYLCASSFTRPDYGYTFGSGTRLTVV.

This clonotype was observed a handful of times. The V call is TRBV5-1, the J call TRBJ2-7, with D possibly TRBD2 on 6 matching bases. Trimming took 4 bases from V and 3 from J, leaving 14 bases between them. The CDR3 length is 14 residues. The germline gives CDR1 SGHRS, CDR2 YFSETQ. The CDR3 is CASSETGVHYEQYF. The DNA for the CDR3 is TGCGCCAGCAGCGAAACGGGGGTCCACTACGAGCAGTACTTC.

V gene TRBV6-2 or TRBV6-3 combines with J gene TRBJ2-1, with 10 bases fitting TRBD2. The V gene's germline CDR1 is MNHEY and CDR2 SVGEGT. The ends lost 0 bases at V and 5 bases at J; junction bases unmatched: 4. CDR3 size: 16 residues. The CDR3 is CASSYSGTSANNEQFF. In DNA, the CDR3 is TGTGCCAGCAGTTACTCGGGGACTAGCGCGAACAATGAGCAGTTCTTC.

This clonotype was seen more than once but under ten times. The V call is TRBV11-2, the J call TRBJ2-5; D is ambiguous. CDR3 length equals 13 residues. Looked up from germline, CDR1 is SGHAT and CDR2 is FQNNGV. The V gene lost 5 bases and the J gene lost 0 bases, with 7 bases spanning the gap. CDR3 loop: CASSKGYQETQYF. CDR3 sequence (DNA): TGTGCCAGCAGCAAGGGTTACCAAGAGACCCAGTACTTC. The variable domain in full, completed from reference TRBV11-2 and TRBJ2-5, reads EAGVAQSPRYKIIEKRQSVAFWCNPISGHATLYWYQQILGQGPKLLIQFQNNGVVDDSQLPKDRFSAERLKGVDSTLKIQPAKLEDSAVYLCASSKGYQETQYFGPGTRLLVL.

This clonotype was counted between two and nine times. This chain links TRBV20-1 with TRBJ2-1; 8 positions match TRBD2. The CDR3 loop spans 14 amino acids. With 3 bases clipped from V and 15 bases from J, the junction kept 16 bases outside the gene matches. Germline V lookup: CDR1 DFQATT, CDR2 SNEGSKA (reference sequence). CDR3: CSARETTSERFGFF. The DNA for the CDR3 is TGCAGTGCTAGGGAGACGACTAGCGAGAGGTTTGGGTTCTTC.

This clonotype was seen a few times. The chain is built from TRBV7-9 and TRBJ1-2; D unclear. In germline, CDR1 is SEHNR, CDR2 FQNEAQ (reference sequence). The V and J ends lost 3 bases and 3 bases respectively, with 5 bases between them. The CDR3 runs 12 residues. The CDR3 is CASSFTDYGYTF. The CDR3 nucleotides read TGTGCCAGCAGCTTTACAGACTATGGCTACACCTTC.

This clonotype appeared a few times. The J gene is TRBJ2-7, the V gene TRBV13; D remains ambiguous. CDR3 length: 15 residues. The V gene's germline CDR1 is PRHDT and CDR2 FYEKMQ (reference sequence). V was trimmed by 5 bases and J by 6 bases, leaving 20 bases between them. The CDR3 sequence: CASSLNTAPFFEQYF. The CDR3 bases are TGTGCCAGCAGCCTGAATACAGCCCCGTTCTTCGAGCAGTACTTC.